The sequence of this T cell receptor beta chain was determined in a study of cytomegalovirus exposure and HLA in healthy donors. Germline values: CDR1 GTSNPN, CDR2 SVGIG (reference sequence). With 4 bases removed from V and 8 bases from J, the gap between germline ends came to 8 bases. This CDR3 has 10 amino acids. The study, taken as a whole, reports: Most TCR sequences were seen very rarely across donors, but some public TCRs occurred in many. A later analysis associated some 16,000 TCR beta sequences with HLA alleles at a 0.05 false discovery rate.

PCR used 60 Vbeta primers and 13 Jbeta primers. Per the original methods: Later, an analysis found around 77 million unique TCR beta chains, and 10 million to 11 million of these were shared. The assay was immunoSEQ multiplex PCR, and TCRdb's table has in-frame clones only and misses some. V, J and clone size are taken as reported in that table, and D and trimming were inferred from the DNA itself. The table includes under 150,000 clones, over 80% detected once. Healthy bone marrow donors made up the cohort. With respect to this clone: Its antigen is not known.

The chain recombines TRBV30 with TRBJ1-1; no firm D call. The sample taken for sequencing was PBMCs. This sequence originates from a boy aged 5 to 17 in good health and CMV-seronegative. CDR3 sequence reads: CAWTRVEAFF. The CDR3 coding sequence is TGTGCCTGGACCCGGGTGGAAGCTTTCTTT.